Listed here are 31 T cell receptor beta chains from one sample, sequenced in a study of Graves' ophthalmopathy and Graves' hyperthyroidism. CDR3 regions of TCR beta were amplified from RNA transcripts. HTBI primers were used in a first-round RT-PCR, which preceded a second-round multiplex PCR. TCRdb re-called the multiplex PCR reads through MiXCR, storing one row per CDR3 protein. The table lists about 390,000 distinct CDR3 sequences, just over 15% of them singletons, with about 7.3% in the top ten. The sequencing input was peripheral blood. These receptors originate from a woman between 18 and 29 years old with stable Graves' hyperthyroidism.

This clonotype has a count of ten or more. One end of the junction is discordant with germline, which a read error may explain. The chain carries TRBV7-9 and TRBJ1-2, with D tentatively TRBD1 (5 bases). Germline CDR1 SEHNR, CDR2 FQNEAQ (reference sequence). The CDR3 sequence is 14 residues long. The CDR3 spells CANSPPGGRHGYTF. CDR3 coding DNA: TGTGCCAACAGCCCTCCGGGGGGTAGGCATGGCTACACCTTC.

This clonotype showed up many times. The chain recombines TRBV19 with TRBJ2-5, with TRBD2 matching over 14 bases. The germline V gene encodes CDR1 LNHDA and CDR2 SQIVND (reference sequence). After removal of 5 bases from V and 5 bases from J, the junction contained 7 bases not matched to a gene. The CDR3 extends over 16 amino acids. Written as DNA, the CDR3 is TGTGCCAGTAGTTTGACTAGCGGGGGGGCGACGGAGACCCAGTACTTC. This encodes CASSLTSGGATETQYF. The variable domain in full, completed from reference TRBV19 and TRBJ2-5, reads DGGITQSPKYLFRKEGQNVTLSCEQNLNHDAMYWYRQDPGQGLRLIYYSQIVNDFQKGDIAEGYSVSREKKESFPLTVTSAQKNPTAFYLCASSLTSGGATETQYFGPGTRLLVL.

This clonotype was recorded at least ten times. The chain recombines TRBV6-4 with TRBJ2-7; 16 bases agree with TRBD2. The junction had 7 bases not matched to a gene; V was cut back by 4 bases and J by 4 bases. The CDR3 has 17 residues. CDR1 MRHNA and CDR2 SNTAGT come from the germline V gene. This CDR3 reads CASSASGTSGGAYEQYF. The CDR3 DNA is TGTGCCAGCAGTGCCTCCGGGACTAGCGGGGGGGCATACGAGCAGTACTTC.

At least ten counts were recorded for this clonotype. V and J are TRBV29-1 and TRBJ1-3; D not resolved. Per germline, CDR1 SQVTM and CDR2 ANQGSEA. CDR3 length equals 11 residues. Deletions cut 3 bases from V and 0 bases from J, with 0 bases between. The CDR3 coding sequence is TGCAGCGTTGACTCTGGAAACACCATATATTTT. It codes for CSVDSGNTIYF. The entire variable domain, with the rest obtained from reference TRBV29-1 and TRBJ1-3, is as follows: SAVISQKPSRDICQRGTSLTIQCQVDSQVTMMFWYRQQPGQSLTLIATANQGSEATYESGFVIDKFPISRPNLTFSTLTVSNMSPEDSSIYLCSVDSGNTIYFGEGSWLTVV.

In this sample, this clonotype turned up many times. The CDR3 loop is CASRGAGYNSPLHF. The CDR3 DNA is TGTGCCAGCAGAGGGGCAGGCTATAATTCACCCCTCCACTTT. The chain joins TRBV6-1 to TRBJ1-6; a possible D gene is TRBD1 (5 bases). This CDR3 has 14 amino acids. Trimming took off 6 bases at V and 3 bases at J, with 9 bases between the two ends. Germline V lookup: CDR1 MNHNS, CDR2 SASEGT.

Points on this clonotype: A clone one base away is much larger, so this may be a read error. The CDR3 here is CASNLQVPSYEQYF. DNA for the CDR3: TGTGCCAGCAATCTACAGGTGCCTTCCTACGAGCAGTACTTC. This chain uses TRBV27 with TRBJ2-7; TRBD1 might be the D (5 bases). Per germline, CDR1 MNHEY and CDR2 SMNVEV (reference sequence). The CDR3 totals 14 residues. V was pared by 7 bases and J by 1 base, with 14 bases between.

This clonotype came up many times. This chain joins TRBV7-2 and TRBJ2-5; D gene uncertain. The V gene lost 5 bases and the J gene lost 3 bases, with 10 bases spanning the gap. This CDR3 has 13 residues. Germline V gene sequence: CDR1 SGHTA, CDR2 FQGNSA. Here the CDR3 DNA reads TGTGCCAGCAGCCTGACCGTCGAAGAGACCCAGTACTTC. It encodes CASSLTVEETQYF.

The chain combines TRBV7-3 with TRBJ1-1; D remains unclear. Germline loops: CDR1 SGHTA, CDR2 FQGTGA. CDR3 size: 19 residues. Trimming took 1 base from V and 3 from J, leaving 24 bases between them. CDR3 in amino acids: CASSLRFMGRWKGHTEAFF. The CDR3 coding sequence is TGTGCCAGCAGCTTAAGATTTATGGGCAGGTGGAAGGGTCACACTGAAGCTTTCTTT.

The V and J genes are TRBV14 and TRBJ1-1; D unresolved. V was shortened by 3 bases and J by 0 bases, with 11 bases between the two germline ends. The CDR3 consists of 15 residues. The V gene's germline CDR1 is SGHDN and CDR2 FVKESK. The CDR3 reads CASSHLPTLNTEAFF. The DNA of the CDR3 is TGTGCCAGCAGCCACCTCCCGACATTGAACACTGAAGCTTTCTTT.

This clonotype occurred many times. The CDR3 here is CSAPGEKYGYTF. CDR3 nucleotide sequence: TGCAGCGCCCCAGGGGAAAAGTATGGCTACACCTTC. V gene TRBV29-1 combines with J gene TRBJ1-2, with a tentative D call TRBD1 (6 bases). V was clipped by 7 bases and J by 5 bases, with 14 bases between them. There are 12 residues in the CDR3. Germline CDR1 reads SQVTM; CDR2 reads ANQGSEA.

This clonotype was found many times. V and J are TRBV5-1 and TRBJ2-7; D might be TRBD1 or TRBD2, each matching 5 bases. Trimming left V 0 bases short and J 6 bases short, with 16 bases between. The germline gives CDR1 SGHRS, CDR2 YFSETQ. The CDR3 length is 15 residues. CDR3 coding DNA: TGCGCCAGCAGCTTGGGAGGGACGGGGCAAATCGAGCAGTACTTC. Its translation: CASSLGGTGQIEQYF.

The chain couples TRBV3-1 to TRBJ1-5, with D unclear. Germline V gives CDR1 LGHDT, CDR2 YNNKEL (reference sequence). The CDR3 totals 13 residues. Trimming shortened V by 4 bases and J by 11 bases, and 15 bases separated the two germline ends. This CDR3 is CASSPSVFDAQHF. CDR3 in DNA: TGTGCCAGCAGCCCCTCGGTTTTTGATGCCCAGCATTTT.

This clonotype was seen many times. The J gene is TRBJ2-7, the V gene TRBV25-1; the D gene is possibly TRBD1 (6 bases). Germline CDR1 MGHDK, CDR2 SYGVNS. This CDR3 is built from 12 residues. V was shortened by 4 bases and J by 4 bases, with 8 bases between the two germline ends. CDR3 nucleotide sequence: TGTGCCAGCAGTGGGGACACGTACGAGCAGTACTTC. This translates into CASSGDTYEQYF.

The chain has TRBV29-1 and TRBJ2-7; no definite D call. CDR1 SQVTM and CDR2 ANQGSEA come from the germline V gene. This CDR3 region has 14 residues. V shed 0 bases and J shed 2 bases, with 11 bases lying between them. CDR3 sequence reads: CSVEDSPGTYEQYF. The CDR3 coding sequence is TGCAGCGTTGAAGATTCCCCAGGTACCTACGAGCAGTACTTC.

At least ten counts were recorded for this clonotype. The CDR3 is CSALRQGYYEQYF. DNA for the CDR3: TGCAGTGCTCTTAGACAGGGCTACTACGAGCAGTACTTC. The chain couples TRBV20-1 to TRBJ2-7, with 7 bases matching TRBD1. CDR3 length equals 13 residues. The trim removed 5 bases at V and 3 bases at J, leaving 7 bases unmatched. Per the germline V gene, CDR1 is DFQATT and CDR2 is SNEGSKA (reference sequence).

This clonotype was seen ten or more times. The V call is TRBV7-2, the J call TRBJ1-5; the D is unclear. Germline assignment: CDR1 SGHTA and CDR2 FQGNSA. CDR3 length: 14 residues. The ends were cut back, 4 bases at V and 5 bases at J, with 12 bases in the middle. In DNA, the CDR3 is TGTGCCAGCAGCTCCCCAACGAGAGATCAGCCCCAGCATTTT. Its translation: CASSSPTRDQPQHF. The full variable domain, completed using reference TRBV7-2 and TRBJ1-5, is GAGVSQSPSNKVTEKGKDVELRCDPISGHTALYWYRQSLGQGLEFLIYFQGNSAPDKSGLPSDRFSAERTGGSVSTLTIQRTQQEDSAVYLCASSSPTRDQPQHFGDGTRLSIL.

There are many counts of this clonotype. The chain has TRBV6-5 and TRBJ1-1; no definite D call. CDR1 MNHEY and CDR2 SVGAGI come from the germline V gene. The CDR3 is 16 amino acids. Trimming pared 7 bases from V and 1 base from J, leaving 19 bases between. The CDR3 region has the DNA TGTGCCAGCACCCCCCAGAGAGGGCCCCAGAACACTGAAGCTTTCTTT. This gives the protein CASTPQRGPQNTEAFF.

This chain links TRBV6-1 with TRBJ2-2; 7 bases match TRBD1. V lost 5 bases, J lost 7 bases, and 7 bases stayed unmatched. CDR1 and CDR2 (germline): MNHNS, SASEGT. The CDR3 is 14 amino acids. In DNA, the CDR3 is TGTGCCAGCAGTAAGGGACAGAGCTTCGGGGAGCTGTTTTTT. Its translation is CASSKGQSFGELFF.

This clonotype was detected only a few times. The chain carries TRBV14 and TRBJ2-5; D tentatively reads TRBD1 or TRBD2 (5 bases each). The V gene's germline CDR1 is SGHDN and CDR2 FVKESK. Trimming pared 0 bases from V and 9 bases from J, leaving 8 bases between. The CDR3 extends over 12 amino acids. Written as DNA, the CDR3 is TGTGCCAGCAGCCAAGATTTGGGGGCCCAGTACTTC. Its translation is CASSQDLGAQYF.

The sample holds many counts of this clonotype. The CDR3 loop reads CASSFPLTGLMYEQYF. DNA for the CDR3: TGTGCCAGCAGTTTTCCTCTTACAGGGTTAATGTACGAGCAGTACTTC. The genes are TRBV28 and TRBJ2-7; tentatively, D is TRBD1 (6 bases). This CDR3 comprises 16 residues. The V gene lost 3 bases and the J gene lost 4 bases, with 19 bases spanning the gap. Per the germline V gene, CDR1 is MDHEN and CDR2 is SYDVKM.

This clonotype was seen a few times. This sequence joins TRBV5-1 and TRBJ2-5; D perhaps matches TRBD2 (6 bases). Trimming shortened V by 0 bases and J by 3 bases, and 12 bases separated the two germline ends. The CDR3 is made up of 15 amino acids. Looked up from germline, CDR1 is SGHRS and CDR2 is YFSETQ. The CDR3 loop reads CASSLAPGVEETQYF. DNA for the CDR3: TGCGCCAGCAGCTTGGCCCCGGGGGTTGAAGAGACCCAGTACTTC.

The chain has TRBV5-1 and TRBJ2-6; D uncertain. Germline values: CDR1 SGHRS, CDR2 YFSETQ. The CDR3 extends over 17 amino acids. Trimming stripped 0 bases from V and 2 bases from J, with 12 bases between. CDR3 amino acids: CASSLAELAAGANVLTF. Here the CDR3 DNA reads TGCGCCAGCAGCTTGGCGGAATTAGCAGCTGGGGCCAACGTCCTGACTTTC.

This clonotype was counted at least ten times. The rearrangement links TRBV6-1 to TRBJ1-5; 9 bases map to TRBD1. The CDR3 runs 13 residues. Germline V lookup: CDR1 MNHNS, CDR2 SASEGT. V shed 6 bases and J 6 bases; nucleotides not matched to a gene: 3. In DNA form, the CDR3 reads TGTGCCAGCAGAACAGGGGGCGGTCAGCCCCAGCATTTT. Protein sequence: CASRTGGGQPQHF.

This clonotype was counted at least ten times. The V gene is TRBV9, the J gene TRBJ2-6, with D possibly being TRBD1 (5 bases). The CDR3 has 17 residues. Per the germline V gene, CDR1 is SGDLS and CDR2 is YYNGEE. Trimming left V 1 base short and J 0 bases short, with 11 bases between. The CDR3 protein is CASSVSGYGSGANVLTF. The CDR3 DNA reads as TGTGCCAGCAGCGTATCAGGGTACGGCTCTGGGGCCAACGTCCTGACTTTC. The variable domain in full, completed from reference TRBV9 and TRBJ2-6, reads DSGVTQTPKHLITATGQRVTLRCSPRSGDLSVYWYQQSLDQGLQFLIQYYNGEERAKGNILERFSAQQFPDLHSELNLSSLELGDSALYFCASSVSGYGSGANVLTFGAGSRLTVL.

This clonotype was recorded a few times. The chain recombines TRBV7-2 with TRBJ2-2; the match to TRBD2 covers 13 bases. The J segment lost 1 base and the V segment lost 2 bases, leaving 13 bases of the junction unmatched. Germline CDR1 and CDR2: SGHTA and FQGNSA. The CDR3 length is 21 residues. The CDR3: CASSLKPRLGTSGVNTGELFF. DNA for the CDR3: TGTGCCAGCAGCTTAAAGCCCAGGTTGGGGACTAGCGGGGTGAACACCGGGGAGCTGTTTTTT.

This clonotype has ten or more counts. The rearrangement links TRBV6-1 to TRBJ1-2, with TRBD1 matching 10 bases. The CDR3 sequence is 12 residues long. Germline V gene sequence: CDR1 MNHNS, CDR2 SASEGT. J was trimmed by 8 bases and V by 5 bases; bases with no gene match: 2. The CDR3 reads CASSRDRGGYTF. DNA of the CDR3: TGTGCCAGCAGTCGGGACAGGGGAGGCTACACCTTC.

This clonotype was observed at least ten times. A much bigger clone sits one base away, suggesting this may be a read error. V and J are TRBV7-9 and TRBJ1-1; D ambiguous. V was clipped by 5 bases and J by 6 bases, with 10 bases between them. Germline CDR1 is SEHNR and CDR2 is FQNEAQ (reference sequence). The CDR3 is 12 amino acids. The DNA for the CDR3 is TGTGCCAGCAGCCTTCGAGTGGCTGAAGCTTTCTTT. This encodes CASSLRVAEAFF.

This clonotype appeared many times. This chain connects TRBV12-3 or TRBV12-4 to TRBJ2-7, with D perhaps matching TRBD2 (7 bases). The germline V and J ends were trimmed by 6 bases and 0 bases, with 15 bases remaining between them. CDR3 length: 15 amino acids. The CDR3 is CASSPGGGRSYEQYF. The CDR3 nucleotides are TGTGCCAGCAGCCCTGGGGGGGGGCGCTCCTACGAGCAGTACTTC.

V and J are TRBV19 and TRBJ1-2, with D tentatively TRBD1 (5 bases). This CDR3 contains 12 residues. V was shortened by 10 bases and J by 8 bases, with 17 bases between the two germline ends. The germline V gene encodes CDR1 LNHDA and CDR2 SQIVND (reference sequence). The CDR3 DNA sequence: TGTGCCACCCTTAGGTGGGGGGACGGCTACACCTTC. It encodes CATLRWGDGYTF.

This clonotype has at least ten counts. This chain connects TRBV9 to TRBJ2-7; 9 bases match TRBD1. The CDR3 has 15 residues. Germline loops: CDR1 SGDLS, CDR2 YYNGEE. The J segment lost 3 bases and the V segment lost 1 base, leaving 5 bases of the junction unmatched. Here the CDR3 reads CASSVQGQGSYEQYF. CDR3 sequence (DNA): TGTGCCAGCAGCGTACAGGGACAGGGAAGCTACGAGCAGTACTTC.

The V gene is TRBV30, the J gene TRBJ2-7; 7 nucleotides agree with TRBD2. CDR1 GTSNPN and CDR2 SVGIG come from the germline V gene (reference sequence). This CDR3 has 13 residues. V shed 0 bases and J 5 bases; nucleotides not matched to a gene: 4. The CDR3, as DNA: TGTGCCTGGAGTGTACTCGGGGGGAACGAGCAGTACTTC. This translates into CAWSVLGGNEQYF. The full variable domain, in which reference TRBV30 and TRBJ2-7 provide the parts outside the CDR3, is SQTIHQWPATLVQPVGSPLSLECTVEGTSNPNLYWYRQAAGRGLQLLFYSVGIGQISSEVPQNLSASRPQDRQFILSSKKLLLSDSGFYLCAWSVLGGNEQYFGPGTRLTVT.